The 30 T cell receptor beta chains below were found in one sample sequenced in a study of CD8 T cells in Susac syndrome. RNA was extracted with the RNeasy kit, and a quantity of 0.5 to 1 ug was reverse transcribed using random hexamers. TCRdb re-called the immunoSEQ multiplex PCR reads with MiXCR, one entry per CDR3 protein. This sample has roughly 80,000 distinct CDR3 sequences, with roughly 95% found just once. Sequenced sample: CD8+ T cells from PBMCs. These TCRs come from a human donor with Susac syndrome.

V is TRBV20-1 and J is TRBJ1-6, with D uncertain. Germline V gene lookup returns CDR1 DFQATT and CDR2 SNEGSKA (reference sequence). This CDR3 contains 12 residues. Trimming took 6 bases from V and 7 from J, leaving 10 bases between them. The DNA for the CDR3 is TGCAGTGCGAGGGAGGGCAATTCACCCCTCCACTTT. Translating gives CSAREGNSPLHF.

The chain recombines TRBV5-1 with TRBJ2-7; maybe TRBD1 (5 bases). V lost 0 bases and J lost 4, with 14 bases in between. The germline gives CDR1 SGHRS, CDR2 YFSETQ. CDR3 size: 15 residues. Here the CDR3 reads CASSLEVREIYEQYF. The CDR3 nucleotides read TGCGCCAGCAGCTTGGAAGTCAGGGAAATATACGAGCAGTACTTC.

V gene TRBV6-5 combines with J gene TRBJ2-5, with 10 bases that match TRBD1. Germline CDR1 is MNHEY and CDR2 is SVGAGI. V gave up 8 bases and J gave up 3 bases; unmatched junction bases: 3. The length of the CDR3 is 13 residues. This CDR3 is CASRGQGEETQYF. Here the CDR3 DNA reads TGTGCCAGCCGAGGACAGGGGGAAGAGACCCAGTACTTC.

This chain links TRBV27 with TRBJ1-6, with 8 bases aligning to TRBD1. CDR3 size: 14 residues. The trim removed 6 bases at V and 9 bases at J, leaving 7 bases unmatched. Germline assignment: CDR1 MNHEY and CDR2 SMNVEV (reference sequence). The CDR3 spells CASRTGQGFSPLHF. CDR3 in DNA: TGTGCCAGCAGGACCGGACAGGGCTTTTCACCCCTCCACTTT.

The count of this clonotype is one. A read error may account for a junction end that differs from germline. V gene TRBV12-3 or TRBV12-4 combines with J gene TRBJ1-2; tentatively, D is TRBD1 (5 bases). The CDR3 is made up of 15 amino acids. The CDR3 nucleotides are TGTGCCACCAGTCCTGCCGGTGGGGGGTTTGGTGGCTACACCTTC. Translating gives CATSPAGGGFGGYTF.

This CDR3 reads CASSQEPGRTDTQYF. The CDR3 DNA is TGCGCCAGCAGCCAAGAACCGGGGCGCACAGATACGCAGTATTTT. The gene calls are TRBV4-1 and TRBJ2-3, with D perhaps being TRBD1 or TRBD2 (5 bases each). V was shortened by 0 bases and J by 1 base, with 8 bases between the two germline ends. Germline V lookup: CDR1 MGHRA, CDR2 YSYEKL. CDR3 length equals 15 residues.

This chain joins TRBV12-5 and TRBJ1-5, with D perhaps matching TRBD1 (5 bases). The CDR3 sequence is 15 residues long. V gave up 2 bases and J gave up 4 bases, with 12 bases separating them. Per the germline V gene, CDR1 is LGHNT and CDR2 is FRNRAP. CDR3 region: CASGLFPGRNQPQHF. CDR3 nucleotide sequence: TGTGCTAGTGGTTTGTTTCCAGGGAGAAATCAGCCCCAGCATTTT.

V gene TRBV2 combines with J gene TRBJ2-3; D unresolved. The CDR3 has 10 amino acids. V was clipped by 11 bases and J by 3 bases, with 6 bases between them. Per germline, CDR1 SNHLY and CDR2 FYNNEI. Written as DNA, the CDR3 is TGTGCCTCTGGAACAGATACGCAGTATTTT. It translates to CASGTDTQYF.

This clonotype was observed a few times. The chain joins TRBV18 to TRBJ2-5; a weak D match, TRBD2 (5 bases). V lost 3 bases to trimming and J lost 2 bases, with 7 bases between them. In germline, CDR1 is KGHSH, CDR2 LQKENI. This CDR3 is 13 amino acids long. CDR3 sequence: CASSPQRQETQYF. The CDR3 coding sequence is TGTGCCAGCTCACCCCAGCGGCAAGAGACCCAGTACTTC.

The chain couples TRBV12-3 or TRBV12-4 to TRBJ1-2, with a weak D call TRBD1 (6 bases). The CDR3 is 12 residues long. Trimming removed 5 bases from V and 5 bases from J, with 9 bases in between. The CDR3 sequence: CASSPQGYGYTF. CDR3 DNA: TGTGCCAGCAGTCCACAGGGATATGGCTACACCTTC.

The chain's CDR3 is CASTLGLNTEAFF. The DNA for the CDR3 is TGTGCCAGCACCCTGGGATTGAACACTGAAGCTTTCTTT. The V gene is TRBV6-5, the J gene TRBJ1-1, with D unresolved. This CDR3 is 13 amino acids long. V shed 7 bases and J shed 0 bases, with 9 bases lying between them. Germline lookup yields CDR1 MNHEY and CDR2 SVGAGI.

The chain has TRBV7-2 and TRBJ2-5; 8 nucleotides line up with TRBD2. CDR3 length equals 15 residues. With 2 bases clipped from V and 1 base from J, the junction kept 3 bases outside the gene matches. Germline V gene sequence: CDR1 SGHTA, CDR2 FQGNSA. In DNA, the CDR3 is TGTGCCAGCAGCTTACGGGGGGGCATCCAAGAGACCCAGTACTTC. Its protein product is CASSLRGGIQETQYF.

The CDR3 is CALTRGDNEQFF. The CDR3 coding sequence is TGTGCCCTTACCCGGGGGGACAATGAGCAGTTCTTC. The rearrangement joins TRBV5-4 to TRBJ2-1; 7 bases map to TRBD2. Unmatched junction bases numbered 6, after V lost 10 bases and J lost 5 bases. The V gene's germline CDR1 is SGHNT and CDR2 YYREEE (reference sequence). The CDR3 has 12 amino acids.

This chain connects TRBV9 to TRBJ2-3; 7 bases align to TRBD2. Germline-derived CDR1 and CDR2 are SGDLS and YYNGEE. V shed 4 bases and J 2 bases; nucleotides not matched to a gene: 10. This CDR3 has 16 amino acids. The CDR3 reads CASSPLGRGNTDTQYF. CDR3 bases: TGTGCCAGCAGCCCCTTAGGGCGGGGGAACACAGATACGCAGTATTTT.

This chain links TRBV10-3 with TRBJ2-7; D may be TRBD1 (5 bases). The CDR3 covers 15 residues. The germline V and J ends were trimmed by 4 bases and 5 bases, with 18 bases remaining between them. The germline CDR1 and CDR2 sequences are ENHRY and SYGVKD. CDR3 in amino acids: CAISVRDVGEHEQYF. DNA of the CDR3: TGTGCCATCAGTGTCAGGGATGTTGGTGAGCACGAGCAGTACTTC.

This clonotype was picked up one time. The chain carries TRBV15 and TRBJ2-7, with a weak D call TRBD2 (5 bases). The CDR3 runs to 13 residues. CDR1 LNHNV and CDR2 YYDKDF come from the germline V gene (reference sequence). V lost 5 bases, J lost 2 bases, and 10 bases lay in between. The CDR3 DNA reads TGTGCCACCAGCGACCGGGAAACCTACGAGCAGTACTTC. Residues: CATSDRETYEQYF.

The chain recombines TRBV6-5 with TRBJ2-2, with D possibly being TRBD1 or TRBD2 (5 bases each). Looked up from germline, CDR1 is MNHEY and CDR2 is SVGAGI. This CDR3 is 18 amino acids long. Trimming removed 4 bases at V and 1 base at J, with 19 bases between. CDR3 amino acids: CASSSHIRRDGNTGELFF. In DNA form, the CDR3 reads TGTGCCAGCAGTTCCCACATACGCCGGGACGGGAACACCGGGGAGCTGTTTTTT.

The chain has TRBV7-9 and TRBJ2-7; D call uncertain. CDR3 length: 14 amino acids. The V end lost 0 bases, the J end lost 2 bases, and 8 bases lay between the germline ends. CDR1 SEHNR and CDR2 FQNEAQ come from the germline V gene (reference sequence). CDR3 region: CASSLAAATYEQYF. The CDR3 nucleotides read TGTGCCAGCAGCTTAGCAGCAGCCACCTACGAGCAGTACTTC.

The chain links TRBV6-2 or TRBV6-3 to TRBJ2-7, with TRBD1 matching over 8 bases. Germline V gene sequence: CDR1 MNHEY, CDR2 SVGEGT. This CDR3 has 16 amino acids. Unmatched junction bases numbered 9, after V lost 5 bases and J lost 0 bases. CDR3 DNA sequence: TGTGCCAGCAGTAAACCAGGACAGGGATCCTCCTACGAGCAGTACTTC. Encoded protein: CASSKPGQGSSYEQYF.

The CDR3 DNA is TGTGCCAGCAGTTTTGGACAGACCCAGTACTTC. Translating gives CASSFGQTQYF. The V call is TRBV28, the J call TRBJ2-5; D not certain. The CDR3 loop spans 11 amino acids. V gave up 3 bases and J gave up 6 bases, with 5 bases separating them. Germline lookup yields CDR1 MDHEN and CDR2 SYDVKM.

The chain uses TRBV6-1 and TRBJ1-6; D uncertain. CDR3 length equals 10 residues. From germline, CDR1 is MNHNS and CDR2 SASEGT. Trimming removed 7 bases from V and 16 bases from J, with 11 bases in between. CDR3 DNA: TGTGCCAGCATCCAAGGGAGACTCCACTTT. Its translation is CASIQGRLHF.

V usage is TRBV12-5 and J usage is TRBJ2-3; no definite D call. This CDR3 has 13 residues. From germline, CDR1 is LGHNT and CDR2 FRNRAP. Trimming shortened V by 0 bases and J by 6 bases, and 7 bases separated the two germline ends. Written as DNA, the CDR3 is TGTGCTAGTGGTTTGGTCCTGGGGGATACGCAGTATTTT. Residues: CASGLVLGDTQYF.

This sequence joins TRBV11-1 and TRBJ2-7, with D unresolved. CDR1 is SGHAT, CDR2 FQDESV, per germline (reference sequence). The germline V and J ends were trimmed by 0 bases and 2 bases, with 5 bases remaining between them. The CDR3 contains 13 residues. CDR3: CASSLARTYEQYF. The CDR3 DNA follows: TGTGCCAGCAGCTTAGCGCGAACCTACGAGCAGTACTTC.

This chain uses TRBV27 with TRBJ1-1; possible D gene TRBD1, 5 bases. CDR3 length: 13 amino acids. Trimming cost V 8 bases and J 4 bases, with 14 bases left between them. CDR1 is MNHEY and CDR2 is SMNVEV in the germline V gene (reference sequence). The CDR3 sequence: CASHVGVTTEAFF. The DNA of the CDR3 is TGTGCCAGCCACGTGGGGGTAACCACTGAAGCTTTCTTT.

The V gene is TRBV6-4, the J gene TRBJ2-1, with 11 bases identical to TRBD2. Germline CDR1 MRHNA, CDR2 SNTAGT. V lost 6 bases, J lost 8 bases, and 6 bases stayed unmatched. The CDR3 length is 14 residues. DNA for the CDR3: TGTGCCAGCAGACCACTAGCGGGGGTGCATGAGCAGTTCTTC. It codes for CASRPLAGVHEQFF.

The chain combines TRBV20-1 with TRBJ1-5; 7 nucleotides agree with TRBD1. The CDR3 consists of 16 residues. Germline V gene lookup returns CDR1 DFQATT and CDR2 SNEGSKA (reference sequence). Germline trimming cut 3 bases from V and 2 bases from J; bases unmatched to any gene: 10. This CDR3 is CSARFSGDSRNQPQHF. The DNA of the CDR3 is TGCAGTGCTAGGTTCTCAGGGGACAGCCGCAATCAGCCCCAGCATTTT.

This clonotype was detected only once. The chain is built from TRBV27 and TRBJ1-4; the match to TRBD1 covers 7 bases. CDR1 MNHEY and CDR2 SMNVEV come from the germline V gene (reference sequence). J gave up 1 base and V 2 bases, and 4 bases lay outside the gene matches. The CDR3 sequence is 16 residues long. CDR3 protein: CASSLRGGLTNEKLFF. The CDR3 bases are TGTGCCAGCAGTTTAAGAGGGGGCTTAACTAATGAAAAACTGTTTTTT.

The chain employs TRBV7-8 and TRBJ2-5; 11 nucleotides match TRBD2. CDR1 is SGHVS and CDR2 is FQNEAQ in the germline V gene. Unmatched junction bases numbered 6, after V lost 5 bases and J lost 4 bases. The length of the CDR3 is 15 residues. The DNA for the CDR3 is TGTGCCAGCAGCACGGGACTAGCGGAGAGAGAGACCCAGTACTTC. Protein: CASSTGLAERETQYF.

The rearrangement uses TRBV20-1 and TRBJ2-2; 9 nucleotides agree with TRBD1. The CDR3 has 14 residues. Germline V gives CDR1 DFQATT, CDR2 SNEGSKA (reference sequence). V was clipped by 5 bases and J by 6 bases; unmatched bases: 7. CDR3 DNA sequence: TGCAGTGCTGCGGGACAGGGTTATCCCGGGGAGCTGTTTTTT. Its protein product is CSAAGQGYPGELFF.

CDR3 region: CASSPKGGGYEQYF. The CDR3 DNA reads as TGTGCCAGCTCACCTAAGGGAGGGGGCTACGAGCAGTACTTC. The chain carries TRBV18 and TRBJ2-7; a weak D match, TRBD2 (7 bases). Trimming removed 3 bases at V and 3 bases at J, with 12 bases between. This CDR3 is 14 amino acids long. Germline values: CDR1 KGHSH, CDR2 LQKENI. The full variable domain, its missing parts supplied by reference TRBV18 and TRBJ2-7, is NAGVMQNPRHLVRRRGQEARLRCSPMKGHSHVYWYRQLPEEGLKFMVYLQKENIIDESGMPKERFSAEFPKEGPSILRIQQVVRGDSAAYFCASSPKGGGYEQYFGPGTRLTVT.